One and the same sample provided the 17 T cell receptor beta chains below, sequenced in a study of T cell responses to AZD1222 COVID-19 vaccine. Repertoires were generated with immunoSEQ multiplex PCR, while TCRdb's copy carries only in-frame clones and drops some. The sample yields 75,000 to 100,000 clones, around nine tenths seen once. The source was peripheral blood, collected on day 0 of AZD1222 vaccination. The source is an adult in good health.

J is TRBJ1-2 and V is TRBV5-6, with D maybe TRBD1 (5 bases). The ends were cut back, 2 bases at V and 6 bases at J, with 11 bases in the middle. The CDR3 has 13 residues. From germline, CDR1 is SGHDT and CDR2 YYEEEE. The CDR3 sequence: CASSFRRDHGYTF. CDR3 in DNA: TGTGCCAGCAGCTTCCGCAGGGACCATGGCTACACCTTC.

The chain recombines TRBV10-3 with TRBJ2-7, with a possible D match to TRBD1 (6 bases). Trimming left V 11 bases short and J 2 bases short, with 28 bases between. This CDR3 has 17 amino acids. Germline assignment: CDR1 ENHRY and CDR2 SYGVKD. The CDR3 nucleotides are TGTGCCGTCCGTGTGGAAAGACAGGCCGAACTAACCTACGAGCAGTACTTC. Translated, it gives CAVRVERQAELTYEQYF.

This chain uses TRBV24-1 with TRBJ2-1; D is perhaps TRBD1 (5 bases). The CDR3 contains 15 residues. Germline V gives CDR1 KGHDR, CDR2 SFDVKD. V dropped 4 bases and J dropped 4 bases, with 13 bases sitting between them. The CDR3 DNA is TGTGCCACCAGTGACCCTTTTGACAGATACAATGAGCAGTTCTTC. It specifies CATSDPFDRYNEQFF.

This chain's CDR3 is CSVKALAGSYGYTF. The CDR3 bases are TGCAGCGTAAAAGCGCTAGCAGGATCATATGGCTACACCTTC. This chain joins TRBV29-1 and TRBJ1-2; D is ambiguous. The V end lost 6 bases, the J end lost 5 bases, and 19 bases lay between the germline ends. This CDR3 has 14 residues. Germline CDR1 is SQVTM and CDR2 is ANQGSEA.

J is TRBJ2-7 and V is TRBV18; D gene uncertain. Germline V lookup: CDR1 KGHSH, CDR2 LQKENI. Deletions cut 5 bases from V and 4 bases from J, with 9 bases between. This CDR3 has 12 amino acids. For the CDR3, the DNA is TGTGCCAGCTCATCAACTCAGTACGAGCAGTACTTC. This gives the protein CASSSTQYEQYF.

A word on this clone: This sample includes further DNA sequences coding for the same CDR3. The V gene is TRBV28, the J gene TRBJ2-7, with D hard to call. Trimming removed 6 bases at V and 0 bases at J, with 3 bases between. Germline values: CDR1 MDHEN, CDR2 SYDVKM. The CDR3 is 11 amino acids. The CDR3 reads CASSSSYEQYF. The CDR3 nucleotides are TGTGCCAGCAGCAGCTCCTACGAGCAGTACTTC.

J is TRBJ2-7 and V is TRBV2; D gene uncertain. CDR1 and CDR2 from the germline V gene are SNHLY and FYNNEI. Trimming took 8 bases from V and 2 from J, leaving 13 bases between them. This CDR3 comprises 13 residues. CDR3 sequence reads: CASGLKGAYEQYF. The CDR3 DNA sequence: TGTGCCAGCGGGCTCAAGGGCGCCTACGAGCAGTACTTC.

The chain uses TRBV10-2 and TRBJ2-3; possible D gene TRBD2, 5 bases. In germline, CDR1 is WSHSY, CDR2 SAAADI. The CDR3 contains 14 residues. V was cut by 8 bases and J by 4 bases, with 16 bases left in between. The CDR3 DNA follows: TGCGCCAGCTCATTAAGGCGGGTCCCAGATACGCAGTATTTT. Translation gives CASSLRRVPDTQYF.

The CDR3 nucleotides are TGTGCCAGCAGTTACCGATGGCGAATACCCTACAATGAGCAGTTCTTC. Translation: CASSYRWRIPYNEQFF. This rearrangement joins TRBV6-5 to TRBJ2-1; D is ambiguous. The CDR3 runs 16 residues. With 2 bases removed from V and 2 bases from J, the gap between germline ends came to 13 bases. CDR1 and CDR2 from the germline V gene are MNHEY and SVGAGI.

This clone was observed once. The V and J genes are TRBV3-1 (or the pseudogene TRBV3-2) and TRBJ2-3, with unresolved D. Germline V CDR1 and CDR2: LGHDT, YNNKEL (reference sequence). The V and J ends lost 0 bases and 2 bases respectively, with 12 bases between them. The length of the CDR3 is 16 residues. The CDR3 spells CASSQESSTFTDTQYF. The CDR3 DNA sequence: TGTGCCAGCAGCCAAGAAAGCTCCACGTTCACAGATACGCAGTATTTT.

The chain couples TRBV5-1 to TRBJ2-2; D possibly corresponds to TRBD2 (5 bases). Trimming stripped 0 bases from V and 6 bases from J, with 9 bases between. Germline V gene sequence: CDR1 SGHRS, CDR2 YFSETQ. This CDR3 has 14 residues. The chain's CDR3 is CASSLALRAGELFF. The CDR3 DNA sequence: TGCGCCAGCAGCTTGGCCTTGAGGGCCGGGGAGCTGTTTTTT.

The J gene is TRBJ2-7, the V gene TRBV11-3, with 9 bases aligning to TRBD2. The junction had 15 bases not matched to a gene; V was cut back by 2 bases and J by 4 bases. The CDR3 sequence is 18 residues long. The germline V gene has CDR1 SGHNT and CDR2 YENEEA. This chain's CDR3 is CASSLRRGRRGRAYEQYF. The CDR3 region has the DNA TGTGCCAGCAGCTTACGGCGGGGTCGGCGCGGGAGGGCTTACGAGCAGTACTTC.

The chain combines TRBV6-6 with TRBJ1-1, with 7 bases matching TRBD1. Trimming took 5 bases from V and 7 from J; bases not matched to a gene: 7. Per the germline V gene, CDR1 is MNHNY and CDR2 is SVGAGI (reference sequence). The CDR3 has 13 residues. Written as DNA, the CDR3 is TGTGCCAGCAGTACCGGGACAGTTGGTGAAGCTTTCTTT. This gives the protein CASSTGTVGEAFF.

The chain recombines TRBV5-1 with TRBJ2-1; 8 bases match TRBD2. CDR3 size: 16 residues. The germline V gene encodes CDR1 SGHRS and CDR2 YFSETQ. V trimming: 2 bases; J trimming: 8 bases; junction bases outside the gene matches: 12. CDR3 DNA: TGCGCCAGCAGCTTCTCATTGGGGAGCGGGAGCGATGAGCAGTTCTTC. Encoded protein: CASSFSLGSGSDEQFF. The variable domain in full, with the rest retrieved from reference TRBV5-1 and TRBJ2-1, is KAGVTQTPRYLIKTRGQQVTLSCSPISGHRSVSWYQQTPGQGLQFLFEYFSETQRNKGNFPGRFSGRQFSNSRSEMNVSTLELGDSALYLCASSFSLGSGSDEQFFGPGTRLTVL.

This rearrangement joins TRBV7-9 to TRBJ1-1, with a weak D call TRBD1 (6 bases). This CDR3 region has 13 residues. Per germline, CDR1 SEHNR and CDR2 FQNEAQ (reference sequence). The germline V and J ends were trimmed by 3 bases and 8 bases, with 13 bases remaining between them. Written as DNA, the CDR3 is TGTGCCAGCAGCTTCAAGGGGGGCGCGGAAGCTTTCTTT. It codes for CASSFKGGAEAFF.

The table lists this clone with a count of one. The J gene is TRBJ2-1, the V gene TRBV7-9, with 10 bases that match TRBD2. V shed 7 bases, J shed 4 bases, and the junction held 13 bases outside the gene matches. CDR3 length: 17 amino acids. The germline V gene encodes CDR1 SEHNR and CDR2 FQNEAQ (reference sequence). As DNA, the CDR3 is TGTGCCAGCAACCCGAGTAGCGGGAGGACTGTTTACAATGAGCAGTTCTTC. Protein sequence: CASNPSSGRTVYNEQFF.

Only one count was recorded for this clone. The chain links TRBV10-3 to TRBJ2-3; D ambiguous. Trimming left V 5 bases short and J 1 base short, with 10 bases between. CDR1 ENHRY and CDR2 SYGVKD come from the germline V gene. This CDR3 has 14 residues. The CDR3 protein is CAISLTSGTDTQYF. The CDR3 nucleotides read TGTGCCATCAGTTTGACTTCTGGCACAGATACGCAGTATTTT.